This TCR beta chain is from a study of Ad26.COV2.S vaccination and SARS-CoV-2 variants. In the study overall: Ad26.COV2.S arm of COV1001 included the donor.

As for treatment: 15 to 20 received Ad26.COV2.S at low or high dose, single or two shots; five or six received placebo; per-sample allocation not given. Collection of samples fell on day 63 after the first vaccine or placebo injection. The protocol was immunoSEQ multiplex PCR, while the TCRdb copy is restricted to in-frame clones and leaves out a portion. This table holds around 450,000 clones, approximately 90% found once. Unmatched junction bases numbered 12, after V lost 5 bases and J lost 6 bases. This CDR3 is built from 17 residues. Germline V CDR1 and CDR2: SEHNR, FQNEAQ (reference sequence). The sequence came from a person between 18 and 65 years old who received the Ad26.COV2.S COVID-19 vaccine or a placebo. The sequences come from peripheral blood, collected in a trial of Ad26.COV2.S vaccine versus placebo. The chain couples TRBV7-9 to TRBJ2-7; 14 bases align to TRBD2. The CDR3 DNA follows: TGTGCCAGCAGCATCCGAGGGACTAGCGGGAGTAACGGCGAGCAGTACTTC. Translated, it gives CASSIRGTSGSNGEQYF.